Only a few counts were recorded for the clone carrying this TCR beta chain. Via MiXCR, TCRdb re-called the 5' RACE reads, giving one row per CDR3 protein. The sample consists of about 290,000 distinct CDR3 sequences, roughly 15% of them appearing once. This entry belongs to a study of T-cell memory formation after mild COVID-19. Background on the study: Largely donor-specific sequence clusters came from a couple of donors.

Losses at the gene ends were 6 bases for V and 3 bases for J; bases not matched to a gene: 9. Per the germline V gene, CDR1 is DFQATT and CDR2 is SNEGSKA (reference sequence). There are 15 residues in the CDR3. This sequence joins TRBV20-1 and TRBJ1-4, with 8 bases matching TRBD1. The receptor was derived from a man between 18 and 29 years old who had mild COVID-19 (a few samples of this study predate the infection). Cell type and time point are not known. The material sequenced was PBMCs or a T cell subset sorted from them (not recorded which). CDR3 sequence reads: CSARTTGEPNEKLFF. DNA of the CDR3: TGCAGTGCGAGAACGACAGGGGAGCCTAATGAAAAACTGTTTTTT.